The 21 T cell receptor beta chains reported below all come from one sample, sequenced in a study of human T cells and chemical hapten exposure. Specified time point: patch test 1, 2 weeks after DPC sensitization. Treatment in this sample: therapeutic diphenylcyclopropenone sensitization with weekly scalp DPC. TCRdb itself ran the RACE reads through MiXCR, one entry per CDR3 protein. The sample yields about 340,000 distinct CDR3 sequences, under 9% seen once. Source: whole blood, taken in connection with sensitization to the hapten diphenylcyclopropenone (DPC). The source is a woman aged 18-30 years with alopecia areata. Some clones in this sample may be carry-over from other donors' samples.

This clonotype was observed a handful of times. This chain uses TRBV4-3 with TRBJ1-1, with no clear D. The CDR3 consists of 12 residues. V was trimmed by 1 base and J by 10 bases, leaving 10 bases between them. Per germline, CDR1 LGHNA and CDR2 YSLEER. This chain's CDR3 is CASSQAGRVAFF. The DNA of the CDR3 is TGCGCCAGCAGCCAAGCAGGTCGCGTAGCTTTCTTT.

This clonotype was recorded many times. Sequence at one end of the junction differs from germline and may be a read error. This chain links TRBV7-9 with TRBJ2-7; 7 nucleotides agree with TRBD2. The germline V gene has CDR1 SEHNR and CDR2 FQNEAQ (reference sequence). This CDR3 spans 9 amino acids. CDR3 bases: TGTGCCAGCAGCCCCGGGGAGGGCTTC. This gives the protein CASSPGEGF.

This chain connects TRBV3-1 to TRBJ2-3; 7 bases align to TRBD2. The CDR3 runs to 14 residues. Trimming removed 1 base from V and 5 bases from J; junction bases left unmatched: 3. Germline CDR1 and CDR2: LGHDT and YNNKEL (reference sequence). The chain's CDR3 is CASSQGAGVDTQYF. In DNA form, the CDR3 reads TGTGCCAGCAGCCAAGGGGCGGGGGTAGATACGCAGTATTTT.

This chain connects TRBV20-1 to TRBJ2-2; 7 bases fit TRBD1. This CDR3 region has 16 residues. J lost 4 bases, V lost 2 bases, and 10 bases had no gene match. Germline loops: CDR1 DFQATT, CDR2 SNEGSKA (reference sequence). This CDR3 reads CSARPPGQKFTGELFF. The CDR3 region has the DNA TGCAGTGCTAGACCACCGGGACAGAAATTCACCGGGGAGCTGTTTTTT.

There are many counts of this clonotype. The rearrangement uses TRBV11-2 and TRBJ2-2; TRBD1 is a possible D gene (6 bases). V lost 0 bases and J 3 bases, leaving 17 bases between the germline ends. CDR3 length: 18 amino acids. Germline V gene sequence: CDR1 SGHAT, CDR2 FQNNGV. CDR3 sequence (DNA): TGTGCCAGCAGCTTAGAGATACAGGGTTCGGATTACACCGGGGAGCTGTTTTTT. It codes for CASSLEIQGSDYTGELFF.

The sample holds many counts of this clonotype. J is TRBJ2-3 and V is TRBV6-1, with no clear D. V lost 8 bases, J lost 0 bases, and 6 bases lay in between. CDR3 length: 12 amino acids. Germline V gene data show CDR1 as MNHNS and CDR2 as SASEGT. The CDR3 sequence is CASRDSTDTQYF. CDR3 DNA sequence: TGTGCCAGCCGAGACAGCACAGATACGCAGTATTTT.

The CDR3 coding sequence is TGCGCCAGCAGCCAATCCTTGACAGGGGGAGTCTATGGCTACACCTTC. It is translated as CASSQSLTGGVYGYTF. The chain recombines TRBV4-3 with TRBJ1-2; 9 bases are shared with TRBD1. CDR3 length equals 16 residues. After removal of 2 bases from V and 4 bases from J, the junction contained 8 bases not matched to a gene. CDR1 and CDR2 (germline): LGHNA, YSLEER.

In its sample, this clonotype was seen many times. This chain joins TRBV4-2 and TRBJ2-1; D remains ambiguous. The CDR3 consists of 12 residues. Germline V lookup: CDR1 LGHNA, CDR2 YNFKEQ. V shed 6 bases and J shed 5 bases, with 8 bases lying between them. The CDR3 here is CASRPSDNEQFF. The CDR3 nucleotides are TGTGCCAGCAGACCCTCGGACAATGAGCAGTTCTTC.

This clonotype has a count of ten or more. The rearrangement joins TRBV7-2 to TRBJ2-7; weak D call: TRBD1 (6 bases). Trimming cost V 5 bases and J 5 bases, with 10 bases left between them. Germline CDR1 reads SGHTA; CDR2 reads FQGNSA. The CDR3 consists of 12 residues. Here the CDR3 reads CASSATGHEQYF. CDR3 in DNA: TGTGCCAGCAGCGCGACAGGTCACGAGCAGTACTTC.

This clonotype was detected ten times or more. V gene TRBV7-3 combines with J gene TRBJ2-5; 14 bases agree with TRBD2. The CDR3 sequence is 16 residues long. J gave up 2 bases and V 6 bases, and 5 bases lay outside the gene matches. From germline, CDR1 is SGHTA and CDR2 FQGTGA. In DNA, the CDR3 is TGTGCCAGCAGTTCTGGACTAGCGGGGGGTCAAGAGACCCAGTACTTC. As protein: CASSSGLAGGQETQYF.

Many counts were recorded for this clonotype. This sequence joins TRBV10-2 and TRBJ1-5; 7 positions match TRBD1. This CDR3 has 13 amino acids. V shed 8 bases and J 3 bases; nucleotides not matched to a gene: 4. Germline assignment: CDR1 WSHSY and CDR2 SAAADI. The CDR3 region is CASLGQYNQPQHF. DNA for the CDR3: TGCGCCAGCCTGGGACAGTACAATCAGCCCCAGCATTTT.

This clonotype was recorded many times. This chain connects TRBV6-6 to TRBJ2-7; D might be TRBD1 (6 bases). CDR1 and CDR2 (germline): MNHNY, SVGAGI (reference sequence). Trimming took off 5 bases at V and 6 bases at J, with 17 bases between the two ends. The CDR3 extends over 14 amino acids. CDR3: CASSLNRVAGEQYF. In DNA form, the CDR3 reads TGTGCCAGCAGTCTTAACAGGGTTGCGGGCGAGCAGTACTTC.

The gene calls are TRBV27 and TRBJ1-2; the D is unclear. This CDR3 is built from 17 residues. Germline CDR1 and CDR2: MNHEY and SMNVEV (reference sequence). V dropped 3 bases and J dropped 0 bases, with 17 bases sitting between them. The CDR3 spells CASSLFNGGEANYGYTF. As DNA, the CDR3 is TGTGCCAGCAGTTTGTTTAACGGTGGGGAGGCTAACTATGGCTACACCTTC.

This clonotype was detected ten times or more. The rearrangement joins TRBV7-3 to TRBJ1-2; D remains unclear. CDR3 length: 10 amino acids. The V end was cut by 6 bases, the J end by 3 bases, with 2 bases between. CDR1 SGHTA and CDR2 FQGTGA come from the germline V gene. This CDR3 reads CASSHYGYTF. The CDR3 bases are TGTGCCAGCAGTCACTATGGCTACACCTTC.

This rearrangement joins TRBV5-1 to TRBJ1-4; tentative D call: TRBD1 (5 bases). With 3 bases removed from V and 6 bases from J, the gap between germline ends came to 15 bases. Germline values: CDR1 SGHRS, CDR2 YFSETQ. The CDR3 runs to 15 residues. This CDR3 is CASSSGPNWDEKLFF. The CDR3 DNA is TGCGCCAGCAGCTCGGGGCCCAACTGGGATGAAAAACTGTTTTTT.

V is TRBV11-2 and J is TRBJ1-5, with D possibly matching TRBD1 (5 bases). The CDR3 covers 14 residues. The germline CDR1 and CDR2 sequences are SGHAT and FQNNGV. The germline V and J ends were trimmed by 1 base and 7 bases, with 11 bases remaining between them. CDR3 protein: CASSLVGDRQPQHF. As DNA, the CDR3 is TGTGCCAGCAGCTTAGTAGGTGACAGACAGCCCCAGCATTTT.

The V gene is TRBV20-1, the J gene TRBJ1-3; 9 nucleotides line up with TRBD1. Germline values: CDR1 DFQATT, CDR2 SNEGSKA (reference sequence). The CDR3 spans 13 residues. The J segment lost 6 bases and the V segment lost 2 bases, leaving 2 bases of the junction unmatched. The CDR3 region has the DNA TGCAGTGCTAGAACAGGGGGCCAAAACACCATATATTTT. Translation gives CSARTGGQNTIYF.

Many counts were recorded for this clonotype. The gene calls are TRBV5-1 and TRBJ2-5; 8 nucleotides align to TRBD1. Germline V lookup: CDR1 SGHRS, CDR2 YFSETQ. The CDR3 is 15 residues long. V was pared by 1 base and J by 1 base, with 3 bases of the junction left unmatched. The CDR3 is CASSLRTGSQETQYF. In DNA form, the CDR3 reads TGCGCCAGCAGCTTGCGGACAGGGAGCCAAGAGACCCAGTACTTC. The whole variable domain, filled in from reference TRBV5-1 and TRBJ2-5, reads KAGVTQTPRYLIKTRGQQVTLSCSPISGHRSVSWYQQTPGQGLQFLFEYFSETQRNKGNFPGRFSGRQFSNSRSEMNVSTLELGDSALYLCASSLRTGSQETQYFGPGTRLLVL.

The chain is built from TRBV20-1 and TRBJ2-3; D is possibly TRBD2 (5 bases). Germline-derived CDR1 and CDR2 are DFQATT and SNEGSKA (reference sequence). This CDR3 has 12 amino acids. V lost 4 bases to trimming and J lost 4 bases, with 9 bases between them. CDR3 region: CSAIARPDTQYF. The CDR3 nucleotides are TGCAGTGCTATAGCGAGACCAGATACGCAGTATTTT.

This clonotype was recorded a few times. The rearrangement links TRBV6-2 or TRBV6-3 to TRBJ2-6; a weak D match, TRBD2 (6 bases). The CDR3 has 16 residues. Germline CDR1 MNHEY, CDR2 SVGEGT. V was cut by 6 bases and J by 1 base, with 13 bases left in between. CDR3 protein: CASSPRGASGANVLTF. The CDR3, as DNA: TGTGCCAGCAGCCCTCGCGGGGCATCTGGGGCCAACGTCCTGACTTTC.

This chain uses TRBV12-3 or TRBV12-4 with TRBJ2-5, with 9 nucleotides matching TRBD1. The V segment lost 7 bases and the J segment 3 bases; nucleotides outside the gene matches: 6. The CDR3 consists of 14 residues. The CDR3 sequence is CASTDRDREETQYF. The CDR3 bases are TGTGCCAGCACCGACCGGGACAGGGAAGAGACCCAGTACTTC.